This passage covers 32 T cell receptor beta chains from one sample sequenced in a study of liver allograft versus peripheral blood T cells. Whole-study context: Transplanted-liver and recipient peripheral blood T cell receptor repertoires were compared.

TCRdb re-called the reads through MiXCR, storing one row per CDR3 protein. The sample gives about 10,000 distinct CDR3 sequences, over 15% of which show up once; 1.5% to 2% is in the top ten. All receptors derive from a human patient who had a liver transplant. Some T cells may be transferred from the graft donor.

By sample share, this clonotype is medium-sized. The chain joins TRBV6-6 to TRBJ2-5, with TRBD1 identical over 7 bases. V lost 6 bases to trimming and J lost 2 bases; unmatched junction nucleotides: 15. This CDR3 has 17 amino acids. Germline V gene sequence: CDR1 MNHNY, CDR2 SVGAGI (reference sequence). This CDR3 reads CASSPPKLIRGQETQYF. The CDR3 DNA is TGTGCCAGCAGCCCGCCTAAATTAATCAGGGGGCAAGAGACCCAGTACTTC.

By frequency in the sample, this clonotype is medium-sized. The chain is built from TRBV13 and TRBJ1-2, with D uncertain. The CDR3 is made up of 16 amino acids. CDR1 PRHDT and CDR2 FYEKMQ come from the germline V gene (reference sequence). Trimming pared 1 base from V and 4 bases from J, leaving 16 bases between. CDR3 sequence reads: CASSLDSVGRSYGYTF. The DNA of the CDR3 is TGTGCCAGCAGCTTAGACTCTGTCGGACGGAGCTATGGCTACACCTTC.

V and J are TRBV9 and TRBJ1-5; D is unresolved. The CDR3 consists of 14 residues. The germline V gene has CDR1 SGDLS and CDR2 YYNGEE. Between the trimmed V and J ends, which lost 0 bases and 2 bases, there was a span of 6 bases. CDR3 in amino acids: CASSVDAGNQPQHF. The CDR3 DNA follows: TGTGCCAGCAGCGTAGATGCGGGCAATCAGCCCCAGCATTTT.

This clonotype is categorized as medium-sized. The rearrangement links TRBV6-5 to TRBJ1-1, with D tentatively TRBD1 (6 bases). Trimming shortened V by 0 bases and J by 11 bases, and 16 bases separated the two germline ends. The germline gives CDR1 MNHEY, CDR2 SVGAGI. The CDR3 length is 14 residues. CDR3 sequence reads: CASSYSGDTAQAFF. CDR3 in DNA: TGTGCCAGCAGTTACTCGGGGGACACGGCTCAGGCTTTCTTT.

This clonotype was counted between two and nine times. The rearrangement joins TRBV24-1 to TRBJ2-2; possible D gene TRBD2, 7 bases. The CDR3 is 14 amino acids. Germline lookup yields CDR1 KGHDR and CDR2 SFDVKD. V lost 5 bases to trimming and J lost 5 bases, with 11 bases between them. The CDR3 bases are TGTGCCACCAGTGGGGGGGGGCGGACCGGGGAGCTGTTTTTT. Translating it yields CATSGGGRTGELFF.

The chain links TRBV14 to TRBJ1-2; D gene uncertain. Germline CDR1 is SGHDN and CDR2 is FVKESK. This CDR3 comprises 14 residues. V gave up 2 bases and J gave up 3 bases, with 10 bases separating them. The DNA of the CDR3 is TGTGCCAGCAGCCAATCGGCAAGGGACTATGGCTACACCTTC. As protein: CASSQSARDYGYTF.

The chain has TRBV20-1 and TRBJ2-4, with no clear D. The germline V gene has CDR1 DFQATT and CDR2 SNEGSKA (reference sequence). CDR3 length equals 14 residues. V lost 3 bases, J lost 1 base, and 10 bases lay in between. CDR3 residues: CSARPPGAKNIQYF. CDR3 bases: TGCAGTGCTAGGCCGCCTGGGGCCAAAAACATTCAGTACTTC.

This clonotype counts as medium-sized (0.01 to 0.1%). CDR3 in DNA: TGTGCCATCAGAGGGACCGGGTCTTACGAGACCCAGTACTTC. Protein product: CAIRGTGSYETQYF. The V call is TRBV10-3, the J call TRBJ2-5; D possibly matches TRBD1 or TRBD2 (5 bases each). The CDR3 is 14 residues long. Trimming removed 6 bases at V and 5 bases at J, with 16 bases between. Germline V gene data show CDR1 as ENHRY and CDR2 as SYGVKD.

V is TRBV2 and J is TRBJ2-2; 10 bases are a match to TRBD1. The CDR3 is made up of 15 amino acids. CDR1 and CDR2 from the germline V gene are SNHLY and FYNNEI. The J segment lost 5 bases and the V segment lost 6 bases, leaving 6 bases of the junction unmatched. Here the CDR3 DNA reads TGTGCCAGCAGGCTAGGACAGGGGGGAACCGGGGAGCTGTTTTTT. Its protein is CASRLGQGGTGELFF.

This clonotype is deemed medium-sized. The rearrangement joins TRBV15 to TRBJ1-2; maybe TRBD1 (5 bases). Germline loops: CDR1 LNHNV, CDR2 YYDKDF (reference sequence). CDR3 length: 16 residues. Between the trimmed V and J ends, which lost 0 bases and 5 bases, there was a span of 16 bases. The CDR3 DNA is TGTGCCACCAGCAGAGATTCGGGACGCATATCATATGGCTACACCTTC. It translates to CATSRDSGRISYGYTF.

The chain uses TRBV28 and TRBJ2-5; D is unclear. Germline values: CDR1 MDHEN, CDR2 SYDVKM. V was trimmed by 3 bases and J by 5 bases, leaving 7 bases between them. The CDR3 has 12 amino acids. CDR3 residues: CASSLPEETQYF. In DNA, the CDR3 is TGTGCCAGCAGTTTGCCGGAGGAGACCCAGTACTTC. The full variable domain, its missing parts supplied by reference TRBV28 and TRBJ2-5, is DVKVTQSSRYLVKRTGEKVFLECVQDMDHENMFWYRQDPGLGLRLIYFSYDVKMKEKGDIPEGYSVSREKKERFSLILESASTNQTSMYLCASSLPEETQYFGPGTRLLVL.

This clonotype was detected a few times. This rearrangement joins TRBV12-3 or TRBV12-4 to TRBJ1-1; D is unclear. With 5 bases removed from V and 8 bases from J, the gap between germline ends came to 9 bases. The CDR3 has 11 amino acids. CDR3 sequence: CASSPKLEAFF. The DNA of the CDR3 is TGTGCCAGCAGTCCCAAGTTGGAAGCTTTCTTT.

By frequency in the sample, this clonotype is medium-sized. The genes are TRBV6-1 and TRBJ2-2; D is unresolved. Germline CDR1 and CDR2: MNHNS and SASEGT. With 7 bases removed from V and 3 bases from J, the gap between germline ends came to 12 bases. There are 14 residues in the CDR3. For the CDR3, the DNA is TGTGCCAGCACAGGAGCTACGTACACCGGGGAGCTGTTTTTT. Translating it yields CASTGATYTGELFF.

Judged by abundance, this clonotype is medium-sized (0.01 to 0.1%). CDR3: CATSRDYGGELFF. The CDR3 DNA sequence: TGTGCCACCAGCAGAGATTATGGCGGGGAGCTGTTTTTT. The chain recombines TRBV15 with TRBJ2-2; D gene uncertain. The CDR3 length is 13 residues. V was cut by 0 bases and J by 7 bases, with 6 bases left in between. Germline CDR1 reads LNHNV; CDR2 reads YYDKDF (reference sequence).

This clonotype is labeled as medium-sized (0.01 to 0.1%). This sequence joins TRBV29-1 and TRBJ1-3; no clear D. Germline loops: CDR1 SQVTM, CDR2 ANQGSEA. CDR3 length: 12 residues. V lost 2 bases and J lost 8, with 10 bases in between. The CDR3 sequence: CSVEMDVDTIYF. The CDR3 DNA reads as TGCAGCGTTGAAATGGACGTGGACACCATATATTTT.

This clonotype was seen a few times. The rearrangement joins TRBV15 to TRBJ1-2; the D is unclear. Germline V CDR1 and CDR2: LNHNV, YYDKDF (reference sequence). Trimming took 0 bases from V and 4 from J, leaving 3 bases between them. CDR3 length: 12 residues. This chain's CDR3 is CATSRDSYGYTF. The CDR3 bases are TGTGCCACCAGCAGAGATTCCTATGGCTACACCTTC.

CDR3 sequence (DNA): TGTGCTAGTGGGACAGGGGGGAGCACTGAAGCTTTCTTT. Translated: CASGTGGSTEAFF. The chain employs TRBV12-5 and TRBJ1-1; 9 bases align to TRBD1. Germline V CDR1 and CDR2: LGHNT, FRNRAP. Unmatched junction bases numbered 3, after V lost 6 bases and J lost 4 bases. The CDR3 spans 13 residues.

By sample share, this clonotype is medium-sized. The chain carries TRBV29-1 and TRBJ1-2; 10 nucleotides match TRBD1. The length of the CDR3 is 13 residues. From germline, CDR1 is SQVTM and CDR2 ANQGSEA. The V segment lost 6 bases and the J segment 7 bases; nucleotides outside the gene matches: 8. The CDR3 reads CSVLERTGGGYTF. The CDR3 DNA sequence: TGCAGCGTCCTGGAGCGGACAGGGGGTGGCTACACCTTC.

The gene calls are TRBV30 and TRBJ2-2; 10 positions match TRBD1. The length of the CDR3 is 16 residues. Germline CDR1 and CDR2: GTSNPN and SVGIG (reference sequence). V lost 3 bases to trimming and J lost 4 bases; unmatched junction nucleotides: 8. The CDR3 sequence: CAWRADRGPGTGELFF. The CDR3 DNA is TGTGCCTGGAGAGCAGACAGGGGGCCTGGCACCGGGGAGCTGTTTTTT. The full variable domain, rest sourced from reference TRBV30 and TRBJ2-2, is SQTIHQWPATLVQPVGSPLSLECTVEGTSNPNLYWYRQAAGRGLQLLFYSVGIGQISSEVPQNLSASRPQDRQFILSSKKLLLSDSGFYLCAWRADRGPGTGELFFGEGSRLTVL.

V is TRBV20-1 and J is TRBJ2-3; TRBD2 matches 11 bases. After removal of 8 bases from V and 2 bases from J, the junction contained 6 bases not matched to a gene. This CDR3 is built from 14 residues. CDR1 and CDR2 from the germline V gene are DFQATT and SNEGSKA (reference sequence). For the CDR3, the DNA is TGCAGTTTACTGACTAGCGGGAACACAGATACGCAGTATTTT. This codes for CSLLTSGNTDTQYF.

This clonotype has just a few counts. The V call is TRBV20-1, the J call TRBJ1-1, with D possibly TRBD1 on 5 matching bases. The CDR3 is made up of 14 amino acids. Germline lookup yields CDR1 DFQATT and CDR2 SNEGSKA (reference sequence). V lost 2 bases and J lost 4, with 14 bases in between. The DNA for the CDR3 is TGCAGTGCTAGACAGGGCGGAGGGAGCACTGAAGCTTTCTTT. Its translation is CSARQGGGSTEAFF.

The V call is TRBV7-9, the J call TRBJ1-6; 9 nucleotides align to TRBD1. CDR1 SEHNR and CDR2 FQNEAQ come from the germline V gene (reference sequence). The CDR3 spans 14 residues. V was clipped by 6 bases and J by 5 bases; unmatched bases: 2. CDR3 protein: CASRRTGDNSPLHF. CDR3 in DNA: TGTGCCAGCAGAAGGACAGGGGATAATTCACCCCTCCACTTT.

Remarks on this clonotype: Possible read error: a much larger clone is one base away. The rearrangement uses TRBV27 and TRBJ2-7, with a tentative D call TRBD2 (6 bases). The CDR3 spans 14 residues. V lost 6 bases and J 2 bases, leaving 14 bases between the germline ends. The germline gives CDR1 MNHEY, CDR2 SMNVEV (reference sequence). The CDR3 nucleotides are TGTGCCAGCAGACGGCCGGGGGTCCCCTACGAGCAGTACTTC. Encoded protein: CASRRPGVPYEQYF.

A few counts support this clonotype. The chain employs TRBV5-4 and TRBJ2-7; no firm D call. The CDR3 sequence is 13 residues long. Germline V gene data show CDR1 as SGHNT and CDR2 as YYREEE (reference sequence). V lost 0 bases, J lost 3 bases, and 7 bases lay in between. The CDR3 protein is CASSLDGYYEQYF. The CDR3 DNA sequence: TGTGCCAGCAGCTTGGACGGGTACTACGAGCAGTACTTC. Drawing the rest from reference TRBV5-4 and TRBJ2-7, the complete variable domain is ETGVTQSPTHLIKTRGQQVTLRCSSQSGHNTVSWYQQALGQGPQFIFQYYREEENGRGNFPPRFSGLQFPNYSSELNVNALELDDSALYLCASSLDGYYEQYFGPGTRLTVT.

The CDR3: CSAGTGDTQYF. Written as DNA, the CDR3 is TGCAGTGCAGGGACAGGAGATACGCAGTATTTT. The chain employs TRBV20-1 and TRBJ2-3; 8 bases match TRBD1. V gave up 6 bases and J gave up 5 bases; unmatched junction bases: 1. The CDR3 has 11 amino acids. The V gene's germline CDR1 is DFQATT and CDR2 SNEGSKA (reference sequence).

In its sample, this clonotype was seen a few times. This chain connects TRBV12-3 or TRBV12-4 to TRBJ1-2, with D maybe TRBD1 (5 bases). V gave up 3 bases and J gave up 4 bases, with 18 bases separating them. The CDR3 spans 16 residues. DNA of the CDR3: TGTGCCAGCAGTTTGGTCCCGACCGCGGGGGGCTATGGCTACACCTTC. It yields the protein CASSLVPTAGGYGYTF.

This clonotype turned up a few times. This chain uses TRBV5-5 with TRBJ1-1; 8 bases are a match to TRBD1. The CDR3 runs 15 residues. V dropped 3 bases and J dropped 5; count of bases not matched to a gene: 9. CDR1 and CDR2 (germline): SGHKS, YYEKEE (reference sequence). CDR3 DNA sequence: TGTGCCAGCAGCTCTTGGACAGGGACGAATACTGAAGCTTTCTTT. Protein: CASSSWTGTNTEAFF.

By share of the sample, this clonotype is medium-sized (0.01 to 0.1%). This chain joins TRBV27 and TRBJ1-4, with 9 bases fitting TRBD1. The ends lost 2 bases at V and 8 bases at J; junction bases unmatched: 12. This CDR3 contains 17 residues. Germline-derived CDR1 and CDR2 are MNHEY and SMNVEV (reference sequence). CDR3 nucleotide sequence: TGTGCCAGCAGTTTACTTTACGCCGGGACAGGGATGGAAAAACTGTTTTTT. Protein: CASSLLYAGTGMEKLFF.

A few counts support this clonotype. The rearrangement links TRBV20-1 to TRBJ2-1, with TRBD1 as a possible D gene (6 bases). Trimming took off 5 bases at V and 0 bases at J, with 14 bases between the two ends. Per the germline V gene, CDR1 is DFQATT and CDR2 is SNEGSKA (reference sequence). The CDR3 totals 15 residues. CDR3 amino acids: CSAPPGQSSYNEQFF. CDR3 nucleotide sequence: TGCAGTGCTCCCCCGGGACAAAGCTCCTACAATGAGCAGTTCTTC.

This chain connects TRBV24-1 to TRBJ2-3, with 12 bases lining up with TRBD2. Germline trimming cut 5 bases from V and 4 bases from J; bases unmatched to any gene: 3. This CDR3 has 15 residues. Germline loops: CDR1 KGHDR, CDR2 SFDVKD. This CDR3 reads CATSGTSGIPDTQYF. The CDR3 region has the DNA TGTGCCACCAGTGGGACTAGCGGGATCCCAGATACGCAGTATTTT.

This chain connects TRBV20-1 to TRBJ1-2, with TRBD1 matching 9 bases. The CDR3 runs 13 residues. Germline CDR1 DFQATT, CDR2 SNEGSKA (reference sequence). V shed 5 bases, J shed 4 bases, and the junction held 5 bases outside the gene matches. DNA of the CDR3: TGCAGTGCTCCGCGACAGGGGGTCTATGGCTACACCTTC. It translates to CSAPRQGVYGYTF.

This clonotype rates as medium-sized. V and J are TRBV6-6 and TRBJ2-3, with D perhaps matching TRBD1 (6 bases). Germline values: CDR1 MNHNY, CDR2 SVGAGI (reference sequence). There are 15 residues in the CDR3. Trimming took 2 bases from V and 0 from J, leaving 9 bases between them. This chain's CDR3 is CASSYPGTSTDTQYF. CDR3 DNA sequence: TGTGCCAGCAGTTACCCAGGGACAAGCACAGATACGCAGTATTTT.